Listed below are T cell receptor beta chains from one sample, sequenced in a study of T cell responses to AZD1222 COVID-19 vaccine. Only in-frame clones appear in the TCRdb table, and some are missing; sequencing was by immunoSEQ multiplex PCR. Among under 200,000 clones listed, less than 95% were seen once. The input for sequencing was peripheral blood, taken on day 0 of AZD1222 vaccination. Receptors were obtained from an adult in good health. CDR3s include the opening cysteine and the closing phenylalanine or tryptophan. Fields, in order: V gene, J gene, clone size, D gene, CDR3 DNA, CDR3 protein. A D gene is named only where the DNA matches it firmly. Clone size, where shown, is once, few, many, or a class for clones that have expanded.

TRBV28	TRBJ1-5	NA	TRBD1	TGTGCCAGCAGCCTAGACAGGGGAAGCTATCAGCCCCAGCATTTT	CASSLDRGSYQPQHF
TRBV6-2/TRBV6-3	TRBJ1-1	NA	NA	TGTGCCAGCAGTTACTCATGGTTCGCTGAAGCTTTCTTT	CASSYSWFAEAFF
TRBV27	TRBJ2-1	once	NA	TGTGCCAGCAGTTCTAATCGGGAGTCCTACAATGAGCAGTTCTTC	CASSSNRESYNEQFF
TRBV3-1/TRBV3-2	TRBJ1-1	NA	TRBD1	TGTGCCAGCAGCCAATACTCAGGGGGGGATTTAACTGAAGCTTTCTTT	CASSQYSGGDLTEAFF
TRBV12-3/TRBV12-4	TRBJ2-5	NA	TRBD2	TGTGCCAGCAGTTTATGGCCTAGCGGTCCGTACTTC	CASSLWPSGPYF
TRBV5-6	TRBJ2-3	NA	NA	TGTGCCAGCAGCTTGTCAACGGGGTGGACGCAGTATTTT	CASSLSTGWTQYF
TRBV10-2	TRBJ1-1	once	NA	TGCGCCAGCAGTGATGCTCTTGGCGAAGCTTTCTTT	CASSDALGEAFF
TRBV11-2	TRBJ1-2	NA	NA	TGTGCCAGCAGAATTGGACGTACTAACTATGGCTACACCTTC	CASRIGRTNYGYTF
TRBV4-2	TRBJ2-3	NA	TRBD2	TGTGCCAGCAGCCAAGATCAAGAGGGACTAGCGGGAGCCTCAGATACGCAGTATTTT	CASSQDQEGLAGASDTQYF
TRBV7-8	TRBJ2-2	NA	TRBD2	TGTGCCAGCAGCCCCAGGACTAGCGGGGCGAACACCGGGGAGCTGTTTTTT	CASSPRTSGANTGELFF
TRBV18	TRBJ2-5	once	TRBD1	TGTGCCAGCTCACCACGGGGGACAGCCTCGGGGCAAACCCAGTACTTC	CASSPRGTASGQTQYF
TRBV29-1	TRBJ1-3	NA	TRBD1	TGCAGCGTCCTCAGGGGGGGAAACACCATATATTTT	CSVLRGGNTIYF
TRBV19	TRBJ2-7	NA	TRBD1	TGTGCCAGTAGTTGGGACAGGGCCCTTTCAGGAGAGCAGTACTTC	CASSWDRALSGEQYF
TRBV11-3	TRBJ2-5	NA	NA	TGTGCCAGCAGTCCGAGGGGGAAAGAGACCCAGTACTTC	CASSPRGKETQYF
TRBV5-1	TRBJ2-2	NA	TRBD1	TGCGCCAGCAGTCGGGACAGCGACACCGGGGAGCTGTTTTTT	CASSRDSDTGELFF
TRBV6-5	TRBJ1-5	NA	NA	TGTGCCAGCAGCCCCCGACAGGCTAATCAGCCCCAGCATTTT	CASSPRQANQPQHF
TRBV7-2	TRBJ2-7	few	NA	TGTGCCAGCAGCCAAGGGCTACTCAGCCGCCGGAGCTCCTACGAGCAGTACTTC	CASSQGLLSRRSSYEQYF
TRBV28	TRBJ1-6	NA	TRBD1	TGTGCCAGCAGTTTCGACAGGGGCAATTCACCCCTCCACTTT	CASSFDRGNSPLHF
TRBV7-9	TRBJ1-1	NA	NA	TGTGCCAGCAGCCAAGGCCCAGTGGCGAACACTGAAGCTTTCTTT	CASSQGPVANTEAFF
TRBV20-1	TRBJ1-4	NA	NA	TGCAGTGCTAGTCACACAGGGACTAATGAAAAACTGTTTTTT	CSASHTGTNEKLFF
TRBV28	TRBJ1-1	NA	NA	TGTGCCAGCAGTTCAGGGAGACACACTGAAGCTTTCTTT	CASSSGRHTEAFF
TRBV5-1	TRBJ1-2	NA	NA	TGCGCCAGCAGCCAGGGCCGGGGGGGTGGCTACACCTTC	CASSQGRGGGYTF
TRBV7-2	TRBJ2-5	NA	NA	TGTGCCAGCAGCCGAACGACGGAGACCCAGTACTTC	CASSRTTETQYF
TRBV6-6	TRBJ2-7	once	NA	TGTGCCAGCAGTTACGCCGAGGCTAGCGACTCCTACGAGCAGTACTTC	CASSYAEASDSYEQYF
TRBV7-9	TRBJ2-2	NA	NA	TGTGCCAGCACCCAAGGAGGGGGGCTGTACACCGGGGAGCTGTTTTTT	CASTQGGGLYTGELFF
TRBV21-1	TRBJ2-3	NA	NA	TGTGCCAGCAGCACCCCAACGGGGACTAGCGGGACTAGCACAGATACGCAGTATTTT	CASSTPTGTSGTSTDTQYF
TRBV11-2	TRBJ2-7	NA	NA	TGTGCCAGCAGCTTACGAGGGGACGAGCAGTACTTC	CASSLRGDEQYF
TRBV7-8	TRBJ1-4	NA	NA	TGTGCCAGCAGCTTAGGTGTGGGCGAAAAACTGTTTTTT	CASSLGVGEKLFF
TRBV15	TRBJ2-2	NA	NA	TGTGCCACCAGCCCAGAGGGTTCCGCCGGGGAGCTGTTTTTT	CATSPEGSAGELFF
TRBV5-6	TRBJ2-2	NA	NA	TGTGCCAGCAGCTTGAGGCCGGGACTCCCTCCCGGGGAGCTGTTTTTT	CASSLRPGLPPGELFF
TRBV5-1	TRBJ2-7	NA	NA	TGCGCCAGCACCCAGGGGGGAAGCGGCTACGAGCAGTACTTC	CASTQGGSGYEQYF
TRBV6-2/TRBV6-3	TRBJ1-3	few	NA	TGTGCCAGCAGTGACCCCGGGGCTGGAAACACCATATATTTT	CASSDPGAGNTIYF
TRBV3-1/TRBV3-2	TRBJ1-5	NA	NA	TGTGCCAGCAGCCAGGGGGGGAGTCCCTATCAGCCCCAGCATTTT	CASSQGGSPYQPQHF
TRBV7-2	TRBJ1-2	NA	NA	TGTGCCAGCAGCTCAGAAGCTAACTATGGCTACACCTTC	CASSSEANYGYTF
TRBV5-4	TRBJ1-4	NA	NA	TGTGCCAGCAGCCGGGCGGGGGATGAAAAACTGTTTTTT	CASSRAGDEKLFF
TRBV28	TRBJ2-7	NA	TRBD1	TGTGCCAGCAGTTTGGGGACAGGGAACTACGAGCAGTACTTC	CASSLGTGNYEQYF
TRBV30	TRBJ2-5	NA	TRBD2	TGTGCCTGGGGGCTAGCGGGAGGTTTGGAGACCCAGTACTTC	CAWGLAGGLETQYF
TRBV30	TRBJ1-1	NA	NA	TGTGCCTCAACCGGGGGGCAGAACACTGAAGCTTTCTTT	CASTGGQNTEAFF
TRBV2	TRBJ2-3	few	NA	TGTGCCAGCAGTGAACATTATACGCAGTATTTT	CASSEHYTQYF
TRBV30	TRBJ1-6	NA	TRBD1	TGTGCCTTTGCAGGGGGCAAGGGTAATTCACCCCTCCACTTT	CAFAGGKGNSPLHF
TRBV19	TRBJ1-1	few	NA	TGTGCCAGTAGTCCAGGACGACACACTGAAGCTTTCTTT	CASSPGRHTEAFF
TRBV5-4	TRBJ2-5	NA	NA	TGTGCCAGCAGCTTGGGGGAGCGAGGCCAAGAGACCCAGTACTTC	CASSLGERGQETQYF
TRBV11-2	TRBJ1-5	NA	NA	TGTGCCAGCAGCTTAGACAGGGCAGGAAGGGTCCAGCATTTT	CASSLDRAGRVQHF
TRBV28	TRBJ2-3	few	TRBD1	TGTGCCAGCAGTTCCCCGGGACAGGGCTTAGATACGCAGTATTTT	CASSSPGQGLDTQYF
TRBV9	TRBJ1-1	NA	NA	TGTGCCAGCAGCGGGGAGGACAGTTACTTGAACACTGAAGCTTTCTTT	CASSGEDSYLNTEAFF
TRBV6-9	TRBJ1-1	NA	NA	TGTGCCAGCAGTTCCGGGACACCCCGGTGCGATTTCTTT	CASSSGTPRCDFF
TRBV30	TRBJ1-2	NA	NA	TGTGCCTGGAGTTTCCCGGGGAAGCTCTATGGCTACACCTTC	CAWSFPGKLYGYTF